The rows below give T cell receptor beta chains drawn from one sample of a study of radiotherapy plus CTLA-4 blockade in lung cancer. Sequencing used immunoSEQ multiplex PCR; TCRdb keeps in-frame clones, though not all of them. The data show some 73,000 clones, 60% to 85% seen once. The sample consisted of peripheral blood, taken from a patient treated with radiotherapy plus ipilimumab. These receptors were collected from a human donor with non-small cell lung cancer whose response to radiotherapy plus ipilimumab could not be evaluated. Some clones in this sample may be carry-over from other donors' samples. Each CDR3 is given with its conserved first and last residue.

J gene: TRBJ1-4; V gene: TRBV19; CDR3 protein: CASSIGSSTNEKLFF
J gene: TRBJ1-6; V gene: TRBV6-1; CDR3 protein: CASRTGGRNSPLHF
J gene: TRBJ2-5; V gene: TRBV7-8; CDR3 protein: CASSLEAWGGGAQYF
J gene: TRBJ1-5; V gene: TRBV6-6; CDR3 protein: CASSAQDQPQHF
J gene: TRBJ2-3; V gene: TRBV27; CDR3 protein: CASSLSGRAGTDTQYF
J gene: TRBJ1-2; V gene: TRBV6-5; CDR3 protein: CASSDRENYGYTF
J gene: TRBJ2-5; V gene: TRBV6-6; CDR3 protein: CASIRTTGETQYF
J gene: .; V gene: TRBV27; CDR3 protein: CASSSGQFYEQYF
J gene: TRBJ2-3; V gene: TRBV7-3; CDR3 protein: CASSSDRDDTQYF
J gene: TRBJ1-5; V gene: TRBV10-3; CDR3 protein: CAISEAIYSNQPQHF
J gene: TRBJ2-3; V gene: TRBV6-6; CDR3 protein: CASSYSGGDTQYF
J gene: TRBJ1-1; V gene: TRBV10-3; CDR3 protein: CAISESDRADTEAFF
J gene: TRBJ2-7; V gene: TRBV20-1; CDR3 protein: CSARGGDRERF